This T cell receptor (beta chain) was profiled in a study of T cell clones after liver transplantation. Overall study context: As an antigen-independent comparator, third-party-reactive TCRbeta sequences came from pre-transplant mixed lymphocyte reactions. Tolerant meant at least one year fully off immunosuppression without liver enzymes above twice normal.

The assay was immunoSEQ multiplex PCR, and TCRdb's table has in-frame clones only and misses some. The repertoire holds tens of thousands of clones, with more than 75% as singletons. Germline V gene data show CDR1 as LNHDA and CDR2 as SQIVND (reference sequence). V shed 9 bases, J shed 9 bases, and the junction held 8 bases outside the gene matches. The CDR3 covers 13 residues. Whole-study findings and limits: In 5 of 8 subjects, circulating graft-donor-reactive CD4 TCRbeta sequences fell significantly after transplant. Conclusions were preliminary, with small, heterogeneous patient groups.

Regarding this clone: What it binds is unknown.

This sequence joins TRBV19 and TRBJ2-1; TRBD1 matches at 10 bases. The sequence was obtained from a human donor who received a liver transplant. The specimen comprised CD4+ T cells from blood, sampled before liver transplant. The CDR3 region has the DNA TGTGCCAGCACCGACAGGGGGCTAGGTGAGCAGTTCTTC. Its protein is CASTDRGLGEQFF.